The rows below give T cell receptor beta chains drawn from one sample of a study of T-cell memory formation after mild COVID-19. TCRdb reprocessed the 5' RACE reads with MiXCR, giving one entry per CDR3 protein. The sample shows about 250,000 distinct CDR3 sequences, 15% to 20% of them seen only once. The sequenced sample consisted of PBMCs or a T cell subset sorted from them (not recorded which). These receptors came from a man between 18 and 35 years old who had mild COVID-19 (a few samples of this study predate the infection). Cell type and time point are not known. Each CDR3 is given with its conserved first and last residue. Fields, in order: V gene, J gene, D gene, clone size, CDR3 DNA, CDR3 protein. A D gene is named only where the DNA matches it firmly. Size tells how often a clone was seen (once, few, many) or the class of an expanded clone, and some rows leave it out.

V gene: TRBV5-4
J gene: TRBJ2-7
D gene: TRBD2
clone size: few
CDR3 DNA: TGTGCCAGCAGCCCAGGCTCACTAGCGGGGGGGACCCCCGACGAGCAGTACTTC
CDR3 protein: CASSPGSLAGGTPDEQYF

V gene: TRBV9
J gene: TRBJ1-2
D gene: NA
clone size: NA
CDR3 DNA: TGTGCCAGCAGCGTAGACAGGGCTAACTATGGCTACACCTTC
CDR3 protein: CASSVDRANYGYTF

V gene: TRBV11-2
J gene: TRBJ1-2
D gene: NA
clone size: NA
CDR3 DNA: TGTGCCAGCAGAGATCTGGGACGGAAGACGGGCTACACCTTC
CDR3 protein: CASRDLGRKTGYTF

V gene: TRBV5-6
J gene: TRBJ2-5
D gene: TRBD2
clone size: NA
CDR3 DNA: TGTGCCAGCAGCTCCCGGGAGCCGGGGGGAGAGACCCAGTACTTC
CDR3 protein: CASSSREPGGETQYF

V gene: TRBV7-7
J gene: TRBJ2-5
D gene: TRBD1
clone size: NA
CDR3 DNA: TGTGCCAGCAGCGCGAACAGGGGGAGTAGGGAGACCCAGTACTTC
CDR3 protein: CASSANRGSRETQYF

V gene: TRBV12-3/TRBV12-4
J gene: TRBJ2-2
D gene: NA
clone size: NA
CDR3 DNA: TGTGCCAGCCGGAGGGCGCCCACGACCGGGGAGCTGTTTTTT
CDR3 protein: CASRRAPTTGELFF

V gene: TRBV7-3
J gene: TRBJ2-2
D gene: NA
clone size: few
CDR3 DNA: TGTGCCAGCAGCTCTGATCCTAACACCGGGGAGCTGTTTTTT
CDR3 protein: CASSSDPNTGELFF

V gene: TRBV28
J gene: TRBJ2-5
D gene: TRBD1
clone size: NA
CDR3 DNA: TGTGCCAGCAGTTCTGGGACAGGCCCGGTGGGGATCCAGTACTTC
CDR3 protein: CASSSGTGPVGIQYF

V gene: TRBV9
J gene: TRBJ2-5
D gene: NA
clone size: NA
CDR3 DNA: TGTGCCAGCAGCGTAAGTCCCATACGAGAGACCCAGTACTTC
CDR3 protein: CASSVSPIRETQYF

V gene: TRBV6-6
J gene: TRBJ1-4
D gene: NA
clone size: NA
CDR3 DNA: TGTGCCAGCAGTTACAAACGGGCCGAAGCTGGTGAAAAACTGTTTTTT
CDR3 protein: CASSYKRAEAGEKLFF

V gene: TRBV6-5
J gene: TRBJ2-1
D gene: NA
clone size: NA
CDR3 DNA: TGTGCCAGCAGGGATAGCTACTCCTACAATGAGCAGTTCTTC
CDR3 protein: CASRDSYSYNEQFF

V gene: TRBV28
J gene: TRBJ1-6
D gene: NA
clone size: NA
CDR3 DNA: TGTGCCAGCAGCCCCCCCCGGGGAGCCCTCCACTTT
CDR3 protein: CASSPPRGALHF

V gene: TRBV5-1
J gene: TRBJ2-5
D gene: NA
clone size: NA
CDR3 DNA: TGCGCCAGCAGCTGGACCCATGGGCGGGAGACCCAGTACTTC
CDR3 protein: CASSWTHGRETQYF

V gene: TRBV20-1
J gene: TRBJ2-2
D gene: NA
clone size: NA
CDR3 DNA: TGCAGTGCTATGGGGGTTGGGACCGGGGAGCTGTTTTTT
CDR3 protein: CSAMGVGTGELFF

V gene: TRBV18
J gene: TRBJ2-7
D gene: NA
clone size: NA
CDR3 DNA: TGTGCCAGCTCACCGGGGGCTAGCGGAGCCTACGAGCAGTACTTC
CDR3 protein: CASSPGASGAYEQYF

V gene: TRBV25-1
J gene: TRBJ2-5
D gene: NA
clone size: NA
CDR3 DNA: TGTGCCAGCAGTGAGGCCCGGAGTCTGTCCGAGACCCAGTACTTC
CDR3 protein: CASSEARSLSETQYF

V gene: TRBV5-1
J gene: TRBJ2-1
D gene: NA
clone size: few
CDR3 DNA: TGCGCCAGCAGCTTGAGGAGGGTCGGCGATGAGCAGTTCTTC
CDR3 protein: CASSLRRVGDEQFF

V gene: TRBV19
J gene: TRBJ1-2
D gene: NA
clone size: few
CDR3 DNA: TGTGCCAGTAGTGTGCTCCGGGGTTTTGTATATGGCTACACCTTC
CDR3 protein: CASSVLRGFVYGYTF

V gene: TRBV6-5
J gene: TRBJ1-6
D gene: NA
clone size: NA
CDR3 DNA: TGTGCCAGCGGGGTTTCACCCCTCCACTTT
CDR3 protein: CASGVSPLHF

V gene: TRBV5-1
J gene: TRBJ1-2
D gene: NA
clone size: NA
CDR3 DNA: TGCGCCAGCTCCCCCGACAGGACCTATGGCTACACCTTC
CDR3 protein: CASSPDRTYGYTF

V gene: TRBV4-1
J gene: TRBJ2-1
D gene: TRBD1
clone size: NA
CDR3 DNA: TGCGCCAGCAGCCATTTAGGACAGGGTGAAGGCAATGAGCAGTTCTTC
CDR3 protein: CASSHLGQGEGNEQFF

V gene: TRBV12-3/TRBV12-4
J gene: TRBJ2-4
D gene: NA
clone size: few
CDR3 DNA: TGTGCCAGCAGTTTAGCGCAGGCCAAAAACATTCAGTACTTC
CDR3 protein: CASSLAQAKNIQYF

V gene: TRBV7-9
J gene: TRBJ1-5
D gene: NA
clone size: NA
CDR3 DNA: TGTGCCAGCAGCCCGACAGAGACTAGCAATCAGCCCCAGCATTTT
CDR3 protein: CASSPTETSNQPQHF